The T cell receptor beta chain described here comes from a study of blood T cell repertoires in COVID-19. For the study at large: The origin of the acute and convalescent COVID-19 samples was the United States, Italy and Spain. Sources were T cells, B-cell-depleted T cells, or PBMCs; the material itself was cDNA or gDNA.

Patients in Seattle were enrolled during active infection, then followed longitudinally. The germline V gene has CDR1 MDHEN and CDR2 SYDVKM. This CDR3 contains 15 residues. Between the trimmed V and J ends, which lost 5 bases and 4 bases, there was a span of 17 bases. Sequenced by immunoSEQ multiplex PCR; TCRdb stores in-frame clones only, minus some. In the table there are fewer than 200,000 clones, roughly 93% of which are singletons. This clonotype was obtained from a man aged 18 to 29 with COVID-19, enrolled during active disease. Specimen: peripheral blood. The chain is built from TRBV28 and TRBJ1-2; possible D gene TRBD1, 5 bases. Here the CDR3 DNA reads TGTGCCAGCAGTCCGGTCGGGCTGGGGGGCTATGGCTACACCTTC. Translating it yields CASSPVGLGGYGYTF.